These 10 T cell receptor beta chains share one sample of origin, sequenced in a study of blood T cell repertoires in COVID-19. Only in-frame clones appear in the TCRdb table, and some are missing; sequencing was by immunoSEQ multiplex PCR. This table holds 300,000 to 400,000 clones, about nine tenths found once. The source material was PBMCs or T cells enriched from blood (not recorded which). These TCRs come from a man aged 55-75 years who had recovered from COVID-19.

The rearrangement links TRBV15 to TRBJ2-1, with D maybe TRBD2 (5 bases). Trimming shortened V by 4 bases and J by 9 bases, and 13 bases separated the two germline ends. The CDR3 totals 13 residues. Germline V gene data show CDR1 as LNHNV and CDR2 as YYDKDF (reference sequence). The CDR3 protein is CATSILRGFEQFF. The CDR3 DNA follows: TGTGCCACCAGCATTCTCAGAGGGTTTGAGCAGTTCTTC.

The chain carries TRBV5-1 and TRBJ1-1; D might be TRBD1 (5 bases). Germline V lookup: CDR1 SGHRS, CDR2 YFSETQ. There are 13 residues in the CDR3. V lost 4 bases, J lost 7 bases, and 14 bases lay in between. CDR3 protein: CASSRDPQGEAFF. In nucleotides, the CDR3 is TGCGCCAGCAGCCGTGACCCCCAGGGTGAAGCTTTCTTT.

This clone was seen just once. V and J are TRBV28 and TRBJ1-3, with D uncertain. Germline CDR1 and CDR2: MDHEN and SYDVKM. The CDR3 spans 13 residues. With 8 bases removed from V and 5 bases from J, the gap between germline ends came to 13 bases. This CDR3 is CASLNPNRNTIYF. CDR3 DNA: TGTGCCAGCCTAAACCCAAATCGAAACACCATATATTTT.

The chain is built from TRBV10-2 and TRBJ2-1, with D perhaps TRBD2 (5 bases). Germline CDR1 reads WSHSY; CDR2 reads SAAADI. V was pared by 7 bases and J by 2 bases, with 15 bases between. There are 15 residues in the CDR3. The CDR3 coding sequence is TGCGCCAGCATAGGGAGTGTGGTCCCCTACAATGAGCAGTTCTTC. Translated, it gives CASIGSVVPYNEQFF.

This rearrangement joins TRBV5-1 to TRBJ2-5; a possible D gene is TRBD1 (5 bases). V was clipped by 0 bases and J by 4 bases, with 13 bases between them. This CDR3 contains 15 residues. Germline V gene data show CDR1 as SGHRS and CDR2 as YFSETQ. The CDR3 region is CASSLGYRKRETQYF. The CDR3 nucleotides are TGCGCCAGCAGCTTGGGGTACAGGAAGCGAGAGACCCAGTACTTC.

The V and J genes are TRBV29-1 and TRBJ1-4; D is unresolved. The CDR3 length is 12 residues. Germline CDR1 reads SQVTM; CDR2 reads ANQGSEA. Between the trimmed V and J ends, which lost 6 bases and 5 bases, there was a span of 10 bases. The CDR3: CSVGGRNEKLFF. CDR3 in DNA: TGCAGCGTCGGAGGCCGGAATGAAAAACTGTTTTTT.

As DNA, the CDR3 is TGCGCCAGCAGCCAAGAGCGGTACGAGGAAAAACTGTTTTTT. Amino acid sequence: CASSQERYEEKLFF. The V gene is TRBV4-1, the J gene TRBJ1-4; D remains unclear. The V and J ends lost 0 bases and 8 bases respectively, with 10 bases between them. The germline V gene has CDR1 MGHRA and CDR2 YSYEKL. The CDR3 has 14 amino acids.

This sequence joins TRBV7-9 and TRBJ1-2; 8 bases are a match to TRBD1. This CDR3 comprises 15 residues. Looked up from germline, CDR1 is SEHNR and CDR2 is FQNEAQ (reference sequence). With V trimmed by 5 bases and J by 6 bases, 11 bases remained unmatched. CDR3 DNA sequence: TGTGCCAGCAGCGGGGTCCCAGGGGGCTTTGATGGCTACACCTTC. It translates to CASSGVPGGFDGYTF.

V gene TRBV23-1 combines with J gene TRBJ1-5, with a possible D match to TRBD1 (5 bases). TRBV23-1 is identified as an open reading frame with a role that is uncertain. The V end lost 0 bases, the J end lost 0 bases, and 12 bases lay between the germline ends. This CDR3 is 17 amino acids long. The CDR3 coding sequence is TGCGCCAGCAGTCAATCGACAGACCTATATAGCAATCAGCCCCAGCATTTT. Protein: CASSQSTDLYSNQPQHF.

The chain carries TRBV13 and TRBJ1-2; maybe TRBD1 (6 bases). The germline V and J ends were trimmed by 5 bases and 5 bases, with 9 bases remaining between them. The germline V gene encodes CDR1 PRHDT and CDR2 FYEKMQ (reference sequence). The CDR3 consists of 12 residues. CDR3 protein: CASSTRGYGYTF. The CDR3 bases are TGTGCCAGCAGCACCAGGGGATATGGCTACACCTTC.